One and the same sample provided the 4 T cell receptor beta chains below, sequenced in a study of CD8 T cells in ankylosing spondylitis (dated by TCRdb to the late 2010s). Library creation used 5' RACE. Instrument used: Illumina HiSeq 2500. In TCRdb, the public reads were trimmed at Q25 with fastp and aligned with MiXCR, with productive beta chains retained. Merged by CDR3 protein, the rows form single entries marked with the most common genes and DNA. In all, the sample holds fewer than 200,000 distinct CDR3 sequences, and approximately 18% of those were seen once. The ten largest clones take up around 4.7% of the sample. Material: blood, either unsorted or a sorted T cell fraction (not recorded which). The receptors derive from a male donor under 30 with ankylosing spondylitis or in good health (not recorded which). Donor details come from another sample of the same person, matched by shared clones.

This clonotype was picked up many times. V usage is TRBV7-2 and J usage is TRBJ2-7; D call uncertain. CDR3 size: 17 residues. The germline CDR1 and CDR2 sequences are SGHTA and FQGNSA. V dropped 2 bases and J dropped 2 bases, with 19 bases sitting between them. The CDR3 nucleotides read TGTGCCAGCAGCTTAATTGTGGGCAGACGTTTGGCCTACGAGCAGTACTTC. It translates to CASSLIVGRRLAYEQYF.

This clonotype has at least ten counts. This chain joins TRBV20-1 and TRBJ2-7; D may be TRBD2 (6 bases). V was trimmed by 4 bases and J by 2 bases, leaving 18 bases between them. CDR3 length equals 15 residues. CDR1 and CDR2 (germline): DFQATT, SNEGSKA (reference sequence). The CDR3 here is CSATFRRGPPYEQYF. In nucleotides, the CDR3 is TGCAGTGCTACCTTCCGGCGGGGCCCCCCCTACGAGCAGTACTTC.

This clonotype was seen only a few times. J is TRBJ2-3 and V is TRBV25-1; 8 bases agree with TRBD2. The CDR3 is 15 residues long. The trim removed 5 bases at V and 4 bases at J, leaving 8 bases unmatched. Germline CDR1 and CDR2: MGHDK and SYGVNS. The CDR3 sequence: CASSFGTSSADTQYF. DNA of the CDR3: TGTGCCAGCAGTTTCGGGACTAGTAGTGCAGATACGCAGTATTTT.

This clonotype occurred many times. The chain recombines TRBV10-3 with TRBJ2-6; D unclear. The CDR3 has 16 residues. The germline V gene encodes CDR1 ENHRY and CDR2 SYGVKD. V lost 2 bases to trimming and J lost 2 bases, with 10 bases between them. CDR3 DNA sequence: TGTGCCATCAGTGAGCCTACGCGCGCTGGGGCCAACGTCCTGACTTTC. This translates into CAISEPTRAGANVLTF.